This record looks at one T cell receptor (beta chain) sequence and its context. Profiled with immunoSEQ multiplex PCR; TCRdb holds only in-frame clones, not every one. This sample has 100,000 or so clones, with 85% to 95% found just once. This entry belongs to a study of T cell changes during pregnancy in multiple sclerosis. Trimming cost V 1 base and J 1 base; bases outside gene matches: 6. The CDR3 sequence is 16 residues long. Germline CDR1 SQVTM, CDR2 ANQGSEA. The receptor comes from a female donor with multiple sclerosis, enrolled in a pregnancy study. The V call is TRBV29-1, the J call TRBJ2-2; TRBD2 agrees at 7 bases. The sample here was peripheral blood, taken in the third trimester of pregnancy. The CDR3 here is CSVEGLAEVNTGELFF. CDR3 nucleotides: TGCAGCGTTGAAGGGCTAGCGGAAGTGAACACCGGGGAGCTGTTTTTT.